The rows below give T cell receptor beta chains drawn from one sample of a study of blood T cell repertoires in COVID-19. Libraries were prepared by immunoSEQ multiplex PCR; TCRdb keeps only in-frame clonotypes and omits some of them. The sample records approximately 180,000 clones, about 89% being singletons. Input material: peripheral blood. These receptors were obtained from a middle-aged man with active or convalescent COVID-19. Each CDR3 is given with its conserved first and last residue. Fields, in order: J gene, clone size, D gene, V gene, CDR3 protein, CDR3 DNA. A D gene is named only where the DNA matches it firmly. Not all rows give a size; the values are once, few, many and, for expanded clones, a class.

TRBJ1-1 NA TRBD1 TRBV5-1 CASSTEGSGTGVALNTEAFF TGCGCCAGCAGCACGGAGGGGTCCGGAACAGGGGTAGCCCTGAACACTGAAGCTTTCTTT
TRBJ2-1 NA TRBD1 TRBV19 CASSIDGTGVTSYNEQFF TGTGCCAGTAGTATAGACGGGACAGGGGTAACCTCCTACAATGAGCAGTTCTTC
TRBJ1-5 NA TRBD1 TRBV15 CATTGQALGQPQHF TGTGCCACAACGGGACAGGCTTTAGGTCAGCCCCAGCATTTT
TRBJ1-2 NA NA TRBV30 CAWSGGVNYGYTF TGTGCCTGGAGTGGGGGAGTAAACTATGGCTACACCTTC
TRBJ2-1 NA NA TRBV6-2/TRBV6-3 CASSPLSPGLSYNEQFF TGTGCCAGCAGTCCCCTATCCCCCGGGTTGTCCTACAATGAGCAGTTCTTC
TRBJ2-5 NA TRBD1 TRBV28 CASSTGAGTEETQYF TGTGCCAGCAGCACAGGGGCAGGGACGGAAGAGACCCAGTACTTC
TRBJ2-7 few TRBD2 TRBV27 CASSHTPGLAGFRIHEQYF TGTGCCAGCAGCCATACGCCGGGACTAGCGGGGTTCAGGATCCACGAGCAGTACTTC
TRBJ2-3 NA TRBD2 TRBV6-4 CASSESGGATDTQYF TGTGCCAGCAGTGAAAGCGGGGGGGCGACAGATACGCAGTATTTT
TRBJ1-5 NA TRBD1 TRBV2 CASNNDRGNQPQHF TGTGCCAGCAATAACGACAGGGGCAATCAGCCCCAGCATTTT
TRBJ2-3 NA NA TRBV6-5 CASSPAEWVTDTQYF TGTGCCAGCAGTCCCGCGGAATGGGTCACAGATACGCAGTATTTT
TRBJ2-1 NA NA TRBV27 CASSSFAVNNEQFF TGTGCCAGCAGTTCCTTTGCGGTCAACAATGAGCAGTTCTTC
TRBJ2-5 NA NA TRBV7-2 CASSPRQEQETQYF TGTGCCAGCAGCCCCCGACAGGAACAAGAGACCCAGTACTTC
TRBJ2-3 few NA TRBV18 CASSPGGGRSTDTQYF TGTGCCAGCTCACCAGGAGGGGGCAGAAGCACAGATACGCAGTATTTT
TRBJ2-5 NA TRBD1 TRBV4-2 CASSQPTGEETQYF TGTGCCAGCAGCCAGCCGACAGGGGAGGAGACCCAGTACTTC
TRBJ1-2 NA NA TRBV5-5 CASSFHPGNYGYTF TGTGCCAGCAGCTTTCATCCAGGGAACTATGGCTACACCTTC
TRBJ1-1 NA NA TRBV11-2 CASSLVFRDEAFF TGTGCCAGCAGCTTAGTATTCCGGGATGAAGCTTTCTTT
TRBJ2-2 NA NA TRBV4-3 CASSQEVAAFRTGELFF TGCGCCAGCAGCCAAGAAGTAGCAGCGTTTCGAACCGGGGAGCTGTTTTTT
TRBJ1-6 NA NA TRBV6-4 CASSDFQGSPLHF TGTGCCAGCAGTGATTTTCAGGGGTCACCCCTCCACTTT
TRBJ1-4 NA NA TRBV28 CASSSDRRVYEKLFF TGTGCCAGCAGTTCCGACAGAAGAGTATATGAAAAACTGTTTTTT
TRBJ1-5 NA TRBD1 TRBV27 CASSLSRTGQKHF TGTGCCAGCAGTTTATCACGGACAGGTCAGAAGCATTTT
TRBJ2-1 few TRBD1 TRBV3-1/TRBV3-2 CASSPSTSLTGPSYNEQFF TGTGCCAGCAGCCCTTCGACCTCACTGACAGGGCCATCCTACAATGAGCAGTTCTTC
TRBJ1-3 NA NA TRBV9 CASSVAGGTAGSGNTIYF TGTGCCAGCAGCGTAGCTGGAGGAACGGCGGGTTCTGGAAACACCATATATTTT
TRBJ1-2 NA NA TRBV2 CASVQGNYGYTF TGTGCCAGTGTCCAGGGGAACTATGGCTACACCTTC
TRBJ1-1 NA NA TRBV6-1 CASSAVMNTEAFF TGTGCCAGCAGTGCAGTTATGAACACTGAAGCTTTCTTT
TRBJ1-5 many NA TRBV5-5 CASSGFNQPQHF TGTGCCAGCTCGGGATTTAATCAGCCCCAGCATTTT
TRBJ1-2 NA TRBD1 TRBV28 CAIDRGRAGYTF TGTGCCATCGACAGGGGGCGGGCTGGCTACACCTTC
TRBJ1-1 NA NA TRBV5-1 CASSLGLRGADTEAFF TGCGCCAGCAGCCTGGGCCTGCGGGGGGCGGACACTGAAGCTTTCTTT
TRBJ2-3 NA TRBD2 TRBV5-4 CASSPDPSGGAHSQYF TGTGCCAGCAGCCCGGACCCTAGCGGGGGGGCCCACTCGCAGTATTTT
TRBJ1-1 NA NA TRBV30 CAWSVGGATAEAFF TGTGCCTGGAGTGTAGGAGGGGCTACGGCTGAAGCTTTCTTT
TRBJ1-3 NA TRBD1 TRBV11-2 CASSWGQALTTGNTIYF TGTGCCAGCAGCTGGGGACAGGCCCTTACGACTGGAAACACCATATATTTT
TRBJ1-6 NA TRBD1 TRBV11-1 CASSGPGQGDSPLHF TGTGCCAGCAGCGGACCGGGACAGGGAGATTCACCCCTCCACTTT
TRBJ2-3 NA TRBD2 TRBV3-1/TRBV3-2 CASSQAPLADTDTQYF TGTGCCAGCAGCCAAGCCCCGCTAGCGGACACAGATACGCAGTATTTT
TRBJ1-3 NA NA TRBV6-5 CASSLGAGNTIYF TGTGCCAGCAGTCTCGGGGCTGGAAACACCATATATTTT
TRBJ1-2 NA TRBD1 TRBV25-1 CASSPMGTGSNYGYTF TGTGCCAGCAGTCCAATGGGGACAGGGTCAAACTATGGCTACACCTTC
TRBJ1-6 NA NA TRBV7-3 CASSLNPGNGSPLHF TGTGCCAGCAGCTTAAACCCAGGGAACGGATCACCCCTCCACTTT
TRBJ2-5 NA NA TRBV5-1 CASSPLTGNQETQYF TGCGCCAGCAGCCCTCTGACAGGAAACCAAGAGACCCAGTACTTC
TRBJ1-1 NA NA TRBV15 CATGQRQHTEAFF TGTGCCACCGGTCAGAGACAACACACTGAAGCTTTCTTT
TRBJ1-2 NA TRBD1 TRBV19 CASSPGQVYGYTF TGTGCCAGTAGCCCGGGACAGGTCTATGGCTACACCTTC
TRBJ2-2 once NA TRBV7-9 CASSPREADQNTGELFF TGTGCCAGCAGCCCACGAGAAGCGGACCAGAACACCGGGGAGCTGTTTTTT
TRBJ1-2 NA NA TRBV10-3 CAIRRTAESNYGYTF TGTGCCATCAGAAGGACAGCCGAGTCTAACTATGGCTACACCTTC
TRBJ2-5 NA TRBD1 TRBV5-1 CASSLSGTGQETQYF TGCGCCAGCAGCTTGAGTGGGACAGGGCAGGAGACCCAGTACTTC